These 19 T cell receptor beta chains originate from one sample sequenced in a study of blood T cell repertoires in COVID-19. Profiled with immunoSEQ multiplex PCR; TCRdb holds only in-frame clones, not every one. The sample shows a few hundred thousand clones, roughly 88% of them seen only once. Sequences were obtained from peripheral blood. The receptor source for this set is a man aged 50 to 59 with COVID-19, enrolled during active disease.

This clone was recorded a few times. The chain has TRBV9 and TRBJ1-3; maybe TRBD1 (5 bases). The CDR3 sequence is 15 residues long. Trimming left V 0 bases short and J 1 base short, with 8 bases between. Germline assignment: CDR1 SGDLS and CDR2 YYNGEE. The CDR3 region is CASSVVGRSGNTIYF. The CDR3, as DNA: TGTGCCAGCAGCGTAGTGGGGCGATCTGGAAACACCATATATTTT.

CDR3: CASSIDGSRGSPLHF. The CDR3, as DNA: TGTGCCAGTAGTATAGACGGCAGTCGAGGGTCACCCCTCCACTTT. The chain has TRBV19 and TRBJ1-6; D remains ambiguous. The germline gives CDR1 LNHDA, CDR2 SQIVND (reference sequence). The V gene lost 0 bases and the J gene lost 10 bases, with 13 bases spanning the gap. The CDR3 has 15 amino acids.

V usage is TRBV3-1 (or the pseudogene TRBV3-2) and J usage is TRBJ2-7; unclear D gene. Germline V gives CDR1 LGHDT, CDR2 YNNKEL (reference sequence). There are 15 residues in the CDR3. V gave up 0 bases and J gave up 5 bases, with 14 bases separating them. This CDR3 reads CASSQEGRSLDEQYF. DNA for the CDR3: TGTGCCAGCAGCCAAGAGGGCAGATCGCTCGACGAGCAGTACTTC.

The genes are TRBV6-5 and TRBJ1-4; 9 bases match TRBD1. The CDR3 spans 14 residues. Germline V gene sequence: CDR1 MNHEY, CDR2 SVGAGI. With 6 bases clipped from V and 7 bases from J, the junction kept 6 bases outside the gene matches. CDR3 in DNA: TGTGCCAGCAGGGGACAGGGCGGACCTGAAAAACTGTTTTTT. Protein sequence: CASRGQGGPEKLFF.

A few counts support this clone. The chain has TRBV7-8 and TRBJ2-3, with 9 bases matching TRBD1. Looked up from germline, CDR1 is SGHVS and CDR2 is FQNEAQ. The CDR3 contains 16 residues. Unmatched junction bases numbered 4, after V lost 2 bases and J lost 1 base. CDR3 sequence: CASSLWRTGGTDTQYF. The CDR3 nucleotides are TGTGCCAGCAGCTTATGGAGGACAGGGGGCACAGATACGCAGTATTTT.

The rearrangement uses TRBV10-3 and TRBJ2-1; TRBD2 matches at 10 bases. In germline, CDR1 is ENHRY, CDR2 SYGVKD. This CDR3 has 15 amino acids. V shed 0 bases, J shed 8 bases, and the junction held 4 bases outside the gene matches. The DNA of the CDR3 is TGTGCCATCAGTGAGTCGGTAGCGGGGGGCTATGAGCAGTTCTTC. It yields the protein CAISESVAGGYEQFF.

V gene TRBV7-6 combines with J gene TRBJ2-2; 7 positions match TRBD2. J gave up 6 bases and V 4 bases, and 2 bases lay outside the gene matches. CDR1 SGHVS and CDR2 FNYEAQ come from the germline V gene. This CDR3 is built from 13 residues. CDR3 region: CASSYSGAGELFF. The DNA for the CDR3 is TGTGCCAGCAGCTACAGCGGGGCCGGGGAGCTGTTTTTT. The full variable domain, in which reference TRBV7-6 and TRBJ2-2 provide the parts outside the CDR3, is GAGVSQSPRYKVTKRGQDVALRCDPISGHVSLYWYRQALGQGPEFLTYFNYEAQQDKSGLPNDRFSAERPEGSISTLTIQRTEQRDSAMYRCASSYSGAGELFFGEGSRLTVL.

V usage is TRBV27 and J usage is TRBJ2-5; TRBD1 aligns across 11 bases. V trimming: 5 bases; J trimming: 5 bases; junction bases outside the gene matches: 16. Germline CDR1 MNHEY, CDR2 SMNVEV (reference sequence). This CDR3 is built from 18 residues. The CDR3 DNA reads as TGTGCCAGCAGTCACCGGACAGGGGGCATAGGGTCCCAGGAGACCCAGTACTTC. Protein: CASSHRTGGIGSQETQYF.

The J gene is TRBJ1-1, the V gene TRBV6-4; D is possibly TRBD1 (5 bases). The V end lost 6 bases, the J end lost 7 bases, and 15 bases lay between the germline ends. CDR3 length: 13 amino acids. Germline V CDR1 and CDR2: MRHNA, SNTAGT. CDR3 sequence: CASSPTLQGEAFF. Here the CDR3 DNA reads TGTGCCAGCAGCCCTACCCTGCAGGGTGAAGCTTTCTTT.

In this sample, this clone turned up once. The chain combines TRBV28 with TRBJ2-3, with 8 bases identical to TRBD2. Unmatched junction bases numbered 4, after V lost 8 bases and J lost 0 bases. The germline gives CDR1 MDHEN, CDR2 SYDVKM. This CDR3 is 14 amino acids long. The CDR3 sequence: CASAGGFSTDTQYF. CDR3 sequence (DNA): TGTGCCAGCGCGGGGGGTTTTAGCACAGATACGCAGTATTTT.

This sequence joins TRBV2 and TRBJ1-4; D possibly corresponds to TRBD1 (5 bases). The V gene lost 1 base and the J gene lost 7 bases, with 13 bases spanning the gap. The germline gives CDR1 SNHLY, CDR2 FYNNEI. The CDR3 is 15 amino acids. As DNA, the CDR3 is TGTGCCAGCAGTGAAGGGCGGGGGACGGGTGAAAAACTGTTTTTT. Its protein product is CASSEGRGTGEKLFF.

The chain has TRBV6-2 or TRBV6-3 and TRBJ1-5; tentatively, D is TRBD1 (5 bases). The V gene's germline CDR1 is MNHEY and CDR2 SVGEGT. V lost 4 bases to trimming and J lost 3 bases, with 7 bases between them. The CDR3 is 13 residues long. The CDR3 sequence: CASSLTVNQPQHF. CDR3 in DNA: TGTGCCAGCAGTTTGACAGTCAATCAGCCCCAGCATTTT.

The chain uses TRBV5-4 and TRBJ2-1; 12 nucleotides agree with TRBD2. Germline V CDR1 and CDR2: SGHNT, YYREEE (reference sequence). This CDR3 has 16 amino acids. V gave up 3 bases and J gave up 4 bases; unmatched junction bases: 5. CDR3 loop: CASSYLAGGGYNEQFF. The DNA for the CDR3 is TGTGCCAGCAGCTACCTAGCGGGAGGGGGGTACAATGAGCAGTTCTTC.

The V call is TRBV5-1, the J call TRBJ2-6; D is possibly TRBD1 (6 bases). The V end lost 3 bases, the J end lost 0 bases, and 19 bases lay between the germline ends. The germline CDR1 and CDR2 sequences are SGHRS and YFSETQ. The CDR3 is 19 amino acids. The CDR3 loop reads CASSSNVGTPGSGANVLTF. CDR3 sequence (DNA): TGCGCCAGCAGCTCGAACGTCGGGACACCCGGCTCTGGGGCCAACGTCCTGACTTTC.

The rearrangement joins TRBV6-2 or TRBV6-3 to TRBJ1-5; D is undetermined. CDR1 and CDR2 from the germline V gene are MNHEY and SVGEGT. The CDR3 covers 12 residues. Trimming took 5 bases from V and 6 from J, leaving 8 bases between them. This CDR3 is CASSLAGQPQHF. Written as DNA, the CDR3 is TGTGCCAGCAGTCTGGCGGGTCAGCCCCAGCATTTT.

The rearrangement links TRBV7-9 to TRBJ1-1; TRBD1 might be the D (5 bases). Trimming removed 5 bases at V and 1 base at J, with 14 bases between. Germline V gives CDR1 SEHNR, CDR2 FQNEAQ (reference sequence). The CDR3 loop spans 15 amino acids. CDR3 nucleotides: TGTGCCAGCAGCCCCTGGGGGGGTGCGAACACTGAAGCTTTCTTT. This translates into CASSPWGGANTEAFF.

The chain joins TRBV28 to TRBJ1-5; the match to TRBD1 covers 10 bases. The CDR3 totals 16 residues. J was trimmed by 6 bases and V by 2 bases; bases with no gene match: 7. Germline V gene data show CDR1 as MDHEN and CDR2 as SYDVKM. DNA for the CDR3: TGTGCCAGCAGTTTAGAGGGACAGGGGTTGGGTCAGCCCCAGCATTTT. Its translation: CASSLEGQGLGQPQHF.

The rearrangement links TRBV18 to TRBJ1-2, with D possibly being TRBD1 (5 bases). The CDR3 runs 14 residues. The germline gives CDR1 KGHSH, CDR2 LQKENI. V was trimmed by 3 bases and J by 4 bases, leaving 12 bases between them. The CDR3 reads CASSPQTVGYGYTF. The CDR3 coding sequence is TGTGCCAGCTCACCCCAGACAGTGGGCTATGGCTACACCTTC.

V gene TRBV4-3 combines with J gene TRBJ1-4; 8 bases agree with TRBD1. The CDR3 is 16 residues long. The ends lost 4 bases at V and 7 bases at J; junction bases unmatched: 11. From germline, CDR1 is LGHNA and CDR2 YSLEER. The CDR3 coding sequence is TGCGCCAGCAGCCCACAACTCAGGGGGCACAGTGAAAAACTGTTTTTT. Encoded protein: CASSPQLRGHSEKLFF.